This TCR beta chain is from a study of blood T cell repertoires in COVID-19. The assay was immunoSEQ multiplex PCR, and TCRdb's table has in-frame clones only and misses some. The data contain around 300,000 clones, less than 90% of them singletons. Germline CDR1 is SGHTA and CDR2 is FQGNSA. J gave up 2 bases and V 5 bases, and 5 bases lay outside the gene matches. The CDR3 runs to 16 residues. The chain links TRBV7-2 to TRBJ2-3; 12 nucleotides align to TRBD2. This TCR was recovered from a human donor in a cohort sampled during active COVID-19. Sequenced input: peripheral blood. The CDR3 protein is CASSLWTSGITDTQYF. Here the CDR3 DNA reads TGTGCCAGCAGCCTCTGGACTAGCGGGATCACAGATACGCAGTATTTT.